The 10 T cell receptor beta chains reported below all come from one sample, sequenced in a study of identical twins. Each CDR3 protein is one row after TCRdb ran MiXCR on the 5' RACE reads. Of 1,800,000 or so distinct CDR3 sequences in the sample, around a third were seen once. The sample comprised cord blood. All receptors come from a newborn girl in good health.

This clonotype appeared a few times. The chain is built from TRBV24-1 and TRBJ2-2, with 11 bases that match TRBD1. J lost 5 bases, V lost 9 bases, and 4 bases had no gene match. Germline V gene sequence: CDR1 KGHDR, CDR2 SFDVKD. The CDR3 consists of 14 residues. The CDR3 coding sequence is TGTGCCACCTATTGGGACAGGGGGACCGGGGAGCTGTTTTTT. Its translation: CATYWDRGTGELFF.

The V and J genes are TRBV20-1 and TRBJ2-3; a possible D gene is TRBD1 (5 bases). Trimming shortened V by 8 bases and J by 5 bases, and 14 bases separated the two germline ends. Germline CDR1 DFQATT, CDR2 SNEGSKA (reference sequence). The CDR3 is made up of 12 amino acids. The chain's CDR3 is CSITRVGDTQYF. The CDR3 region has the DNA TGCAGTATCACCAGGGTTGGAGATACGCAGTATTTT.

This clonotype was seen ten or more times. The chain uses TRBV12-3 or TRBV12-4 and TRBJ2-5; TRBD2 aligns across 10 bases. The CDR3 contains 15 residues. With 4 bases clipped from V and 5 bases from J, the junction kept 7 bases outside the gene matches. In DNA form, the CDR3 reads TGTGCCAGCAGTTCGGAACTAGCGGGGTCGGAGACCCAGTACTTC. This sequence encodes CASSSELAGSETQYF.

The chain employs TRBV25-1 and TRBJ2-3; 10 nucleotides agree with TRBD2. The CDR3 is 15 amino acids. CDR1 is MGHDK, CDR2 SYGVNS, per germline. Trimming at V came to 6 bases and at J to 3 bases, leaving 6 bases not matched to a gene. The CDR3 is CASRDTSGKTDTQYF. DNA for the CDR3: TGTGCCAGCAGAGATACTAGCGGGAAGACAGATACGCAGTATTTT.

V and J are TRBV20-1 and TRBJ2-5, with 9 bases lining up with TRBD2. Germline V gene data show CDR1 as DFQATT and CDR2 as SNEGSKA (reference sequence). This CDR3 has 14 residues. The J segment lost 4 bases and the V segment lost 0 bases, leaving 3 bases of the junction unmatched. CDR3 sequence reads: CSARDGSGRETQYF. The CDR3 coding sequence is TGCAGTGCTAGAGATGGTAGCGGGAGAGAGACCCAGTACTTC.

CDR3 amino acids: CASRGDRAHPFF. The CDR3 bases are TGTGCCAGCAGGGGGGACAGGGCGCACCCGTTCTTC. The chain links TRBV6-2 or TRBV6-3 to TRBJ2-1; 9 positions agree with TRBD1. This CDR3 has 12 amino acids. With V trimmed by 6 bases and J by 15 bases, 9 bases remained unmatched. CDR1 MNHEY and CDR2 SVGEGT come from the germline V gene.

J is TRBJ1-2 and V is TRBV24-1, with D hard to call. Germline V gene lookup returns CDR1 KGHDR and CDR2 SFDVKD. V was cut by 3 bases and J by 5 bases, with 9 bases left in between. CDR3 length equals 13 residues. The CDR3 loop reads CATSDPYGYGYTF. As DNA, the CDR3 is TGTGCCACCAGTGATCCCTATGGATATGGCTACACCTTC.

This clonotype has ten or more counts. CDR3 DNA: TGTGCCAGCAGCGTAGTAGGCAGTTTTGAGACCCAGTACTTC. Protein product: CASSVVGSFETQYF. The rearrangement joins TRBV9 to TRBJ2-5; D gene uncertain. CDR3 size: 14 residues. Deletions cut 0 bases from V and 5 bases from J, with 11 bases between. Germline V gene data show CDR1 as SGDLS and CDR2 as YYNGEE.

This rearrangement joins TRBV5-1 to TRBJ2-7; D possibly corresponds to TRBD2 (6 bases). The CDR3 has 15 residues. V lost 3 bases and J 7 bases, leaving 20 bases between the germline ends. Germline CDR1 SGHRS, CDR2 YFSETQ. CDR3 sequence reads: CASSSLARARDEQYF. DNA of the CDR3: TGCGCCAGCAGCTCTTTAGCGAGGGCGCGGGATGAGCAGTACTTC.

This sequence joins TRBV20-1 and TRBJ2-7; D is undetermined. Germline V CDR1 and CDR2: DFQATT, SNEGSKA (reference sequence). Trimming shortened V by 1 base and J by 0 bases, and 19 bases separated the two germline ends. The CDR3 runs 17 residues. In DNA form, the CDR3 reads TGCAGTGCTAGAGTGGGTGGCCGTCCCTCCCTCTCCTACGAGCAGTACTTC. Residues: CSARVGGRPSLSYEQYF.